The 7 T cell receptor beta chains listed next were all sequenced from one sample in a study of Ad26.COV2.S vaccination and SARS-CoV-2 variants. Treatment described: 15 to 20 received Ad26.COV2.S at low or high dose, single or two shots; 5 received placebo; per-sample allocation not given. Day 63 following the first vaccine or placebo injection was when the samples were taken. The protocol was immunoSEQ multiplex PCR, while the TCRdb copy is restricted to in-frame clones and leaves out a portion. This table holds about 350,000 clones, more than 75% found once. Sequences were derived from peripheral blood, sampled in a trial of Ad26.COV2.S vaccine versus placebo. These receptor sequences come from a person aged 18 to 59 who received the Ad26.COV2.S COVID-19 vaccine or a placebo.

The J gene is TRBJ2-5, the V gene TRBV28; D not certain. Germline lookup yields CDR1 MDHEN and CDR2 SYDVKM. The V end was cut by 2 bases, the J end by 1 base, with 11 bases between. The CDR3 spans 15 residues. The CDR3 DNA sequence: TGTGCCAGCAGTTTAGGTTTGGGAAGCCAAGAGACCCAGTACTTC. Protein: CASSLGLGSQETQYF. The variable domain in full, completed from reference TRBV28 and TRBJ2-5, reads DVKVTQSSRYLVKRTGEKVFLECVQDMDHENMFWYRQDPGLGLRLIYFSYDVKMKEKGDIPEGYSVSREKKERFSLILESASTNQTSMYLCASSLGLGSQETQYFGPGTRLLVL.

V is TRBV19 and J is TRBJ2-7, with a tentative D call TRBD1 (6 bases). The germline gives CDR1 LNHDA, CDR2 SQIVND (reference sequence). The germline V and J ends were trimmed by 3 bases and 2 bases, with 11 bases remaining between them. CDR3 size: 14 residues. In nucleotides, the CDR3 is TGTGCCAGTAGTATGGCAGGGGCTACCTACGAGCAGTACTTC. This encodes CASSMAGATYEQYF.

The V gene is TRBV5-1, the J gene TRBJ2-2; 15 bases fit TRBD2. The CDR3 is 18 residues long. V trimming: 2 bases; J trimming: 1 base; junction bases outside the gene matches: 3. From germline, CDR1 is SGHRS and CDR2 YFSETQ. CDR3 protein: CASSLGLAGGRNTGELFF. The CDR3 region has the DNA TGCGCCAGCAGCTTAGGACTAGCGGGAGGGAGGAACACCGGGGAGCTGTTTTTT. Using reference TRBV5-1 and TRBJ2-2 for the parts outside the CDR3, the full variable domain is KAGVTQTPRYLIKTRGQQVTLSCSPISGHRSVSWYQQTPGQGLQFLFEYFSETQRNKGNFPGRFSGRQFSNSRSEMNVSTLELGDSALYLCASSLGLAGGRNTGELFFGEGSRLTVL.

The chain employs TRBV19 and TRBJ2-7; possibly TRBD2 for D (5 bases). V lost 6 bases to trimming and J lost 0 bases, with 15 bases between them. Per the germline V gene, CDR1 is LNHDA and CDR2 is SQIVND (reference sequence). The CDR3 contains 15 residues. In DNA form, the CDR3 reads TGTGCCAGTAGCCGTAGGCGAGGGCCCTCCTACGAGCAGTACTTC. Encoded protein: CASSRRRGPSYEQYF.

By sample share, this clone is medium-sized. The chain uses TRBV7-6 and TRBJ2-7; tentatively, D is TRBD1 or TRBD2 (5 bases each). The V gene lost 4 bases and the J gene lost 3 bases, with 10 bases spanning the gap. This CDR3 comprises 13 residues. Germline V CDR1 and CDR2: SGHVS, FNYEAQ. CDR3 residues: CASSSGPNYEQYF. As DNA, the CDR3 is TGTGCCAGCAGCTCGGGACCCAACTACGAGCAGTACTTC.

This clone was seen a single time. This chain connects TRBV9 to TRBJ2-5, with D hard to call. Germline values: CDR1 SGDLS, CDR2 YYNGEE. The V gene lost 4 bases and the J gene lost 6 bases, with 13 bases spanning the gap. CDR3 length: 13 residues. The CDR3 here is CASSSWGKKTQYF. CDR3 DNA sequence: TGTGCCAGCAGCTCGTGGGGAAAGAAGACCCAGTACTTC.

The J gene is TRBJ1-4, the V gene TRBV30, with TRBD1 matching over 7 bases. Germline trimming cut 2 bases from V and 7 bases from J; bases unmatched to any gene: 7. The CDR3 extends over 14 amino acids. CDR1 is GTSNPN, CDR2 SVGIG, per germline (reference sequence). This CDR3 is CAWSPRRGREKLFF. CDR3 nucleotide sequence: TGTGCCTGGAGTCCGCGGAGGGGGCGTGAAAAACTGTTTTTT.